The 27 T cell receptor beta chains below all came from one sample that was sequenced in a study of shared clonotypes between healthy human individuals. Generated by immunoSEQ multiplex PCR, the TCRdb table keeps only in-frame clones and is missing some. The sample yields approximately 500,000 clones, around 85% seen once. What was sequenced was PBMCs. The receptors derive from a woman aged 40 to 50 in good health. Some clones in this sample may be carry-over from other donors' samples.

To note about this clone: A read error likely explains this, since a far larger clone differs by one base. J is TRBJ2-2 and V is TRBV18; 10 bases match TRBD2. Germline CDR1 and CDR2: KGHSH and LQKENI. Losses at the gene ends were 3 bases for V and 6 bases for J; bases not matched to a gene: 4. The CDR3 runs to 15 residues. CDR3 residues: CASSPVLAGSGELFF. The CDR3, as DNA: TGTGCCAGCTCACCGGTACTAGCGGGATCCGGGGAGCTGTTTTTT.

A word on this clone: A read error likely explains this, since a far larger clone differs by one base. DNA of the CDR3: TGTGTCAGCAGCTTAGGGGAGGACTACGAGCAGTACTTC. It specifies CVSSLGEDYEQYF. The V and J genes are TRBV11-3 and TRBJ2-7; D perhaps matches TRBD2 (6 bases). Germline V gene lookup returns CDR1 SGHNT and CDR2 YENEEA. This CDR3 is built from 13 residues.

The chain carries TRBV6-1 and TRBJ1-2; D remains unclear. Germline CDR1 and CDR2: MNHNS and SASEGT. CDR3 length: 13 residues. The germline V and J ends were trimmed by 7 bases and 4 bases, with 13 bases remaining between them. The CDR3 bases are TGTGCCAGCACCTTAACCTCGTCCTATGGCTACACCTTC. Translated: CASTLTSSYGYTF.

The chain carries TRBV28 and TRBJ1-2; D is undetermined. Per germline, CDR1 MDHEN and CDR2 SYDVKM. The CDR3 covers 11 residues. The germline V and J ends were trimmed by 5 bases and 4 bases, with 5 bases remaining between them. CDR3 sequence reads: CASSSVYGYTF. CDR3 nucleotides: TGTGCCAGCAGTAGTGTCTATGGCTACACCTTC.

This chain uses TRBV30 with TRBJ1-5; weak D call: TRBD1 (6 bases). This CDR3 is 13 amino acids long. CDR1 and CDR2 from the germline V gene are GTSNPN and SVGIG (reference sequence). Trimming removed 4 bases from V and 11 bases from J, with 18 bases in between. The CDR3 sequence: CAWKQGGSGAQHF. CDR3 coding DNA: TGTGCCTGGAAACAAGGGGGTTCGGGGGCCCAGCATTTT.

The chain joins TRBV18 to TRBJ2-7; 9 bases are shared with TRBD1. The CDR3 contains 14 residues. CDR1 and CDR2 (germline): KGHSH, LQKENI. V dropped 4 bases and J dropped 7; count of bases not matched to a gene: 8. CDR3 region: CASSHPGTGWEQYF. Written as DNA, the CDR3 is TGTGCCAGCTCACACCCCGGGACAGGGTGGGAGCAGTACTTC.

The CDR3 sequence is CASPSLQGINYEQYF. The CDR3 bases are TGTGCCAGCCCTAGCCTTCAGGGGATTAACTACGAGCAGTACTTC. V gene TRBV5-8 combines with J gene TRBJ2-7; TRBD1 is a possible D gene (6 bases). Per germline, CDR1 SGHTS and CDR2 YDEGEE. This CDR3 has 15 residues. The V and J ends lost 7 bases and 3 bases respectively, with 20 bases between them.

The V call is TRBV7-9, the J call TRBJ2-1, with TRBD2 as a possible D gene (6 bases). V lost 1 base to trimming and J lost 0 bases, with 13 bases between them. The germline CDR1 and CDR2 sequences are SEHNR and FQNEAQ (reference sequence). The length of the CDR3 is 17 residues. The chain's CDR3 is CASSLVLRESSYNEQFF. The CDR3 DNA reads TGTGCCAGCAGCTTAGTTCTTCGGGAGAGCTCCTACAATGAGCAGTTCTTC.

Comment on this clone: This is likely an artifact of a read error, given a far larger clone one base away. The chain combines TRBV29-1 with TRBJ2-7; D might be TRBD1 or TRBD2, each matching 5 bases. With 5 bases removed from V and 6 bases from J, the gap between germline ends came to 17 bases. Germline loops: CDR1 SQVTM, CDR2 ANQGSEA. This CDR3 is 13 amino acids long. DNA for the CDR3: TGCAGCGTTCTGACGCAGGGTGCGGGCGAGCAGTACTTC. Translated: CSVLTQGAGEQYF.

A note on this clone: One base separates it from a far larger clone, so it is likely a read error. The CDR3 is CASGQDTGKGETQYF. CDR3 nucleotides: TGCGCCAGCGGCCAAGATACGGGGAAGGGAGAGACCCAGTACTTC. The chain is built from TRBV4-3 and TRBJ2-5; a possible D gene is TRBD2 (5 bases). CDR1 and CDR2 (germline): LGHNA, YSLEER. The CDR3 has 15 amino acids.

This clone was counted between two and nine times. This chain uses TRBV7-3 with TRBJ2-1; D is uncertain. The germline CDR1 and CDR2 sequences are SGHTA and FQGTGA. The V gene lost 1 base and the J gene lost 8 bases, with 24 bases spanning the gap. CDR3 length: 18 amino acids. CDR3 coding DNA: TGTGCCAGCAGCTTAATACCCGGACCCTCGCCGGATCCATATGAGCAGTTCTTC. This sequence encodes CASSLIPGPSPDPYEQFF.

Here the CDR3 DNA reads TGTGCCAGCGCTAGGGGGGGAGGCTCCTACGAGCAGTACTTC. As protein: CASARGGGSYEQYF. The chain joins TRBV28 to TRBJ2-7; the D gene is possibly TRBD2 (7 bases). There are 14 residues in the CDR3. In germline, CDR1 is MDHEN, CDR2 SYDVKM. The germline V and J ends were trimmed by 8 bases and 0 bases, with 14 bases remaining between them.

The CDR3 bases are TGTGCCAGCAGCTGGAGGTATAGCAATCAGCCCCAGCATTTT. As protein: CASSWRYSNQPQHF. This chain joins TRBV27 and TRBJ1-5; D is unresolved. V dropped 6 bases and J dropped 0 bases, with 9 bases sitting between them. The CDR3 sequence is 14 residues long. Germline CDR1 MNHEY, CDR2 SMNVEV (reference sequence).

The chain carries TRBV18 and TRBJ1-1; the match to TRBD1 covers 10 bases. The CDR3 loop spans 16 amino acids. V gave up 3 bases and J gave up 0 bases; unmatched junction bases: 4. The germline V gene encodes CDR1 KGHSH and CDR2 LQKENI. CDR3 bases: TGTGCCAGCTCACCCCGGGACAGGGGTATGAACACTGAAGCTTTCTTT. Translated, it gives CASSPRDRGMNTEAFF.

This chain uses TRBV5-4 with TRBJ2-1; tentative D call: TRBD2 (7 bases). The germline V gene encodes CDR1 SGHNT and CDR2 YYREEE (reference sequence). This CDR3 is built from 13 residues. V was pared by 1 base and J by 7 bases, with 9 bases between. The CDR3 DNA reads as TGTGCCAGCAGCTTGAGGGGGGGAAATGAGCAGTTCTTC. Protein: CASSLRGGNEQFF.

About this clone: This likely traces to a read error, being one base from a far larger clone. The genes are TRBV6-6 and TRBJ2-3, with D tentatively TRBD1 (6 bases). The CDR3 loop spans 15 amino acids. Trimming cost V 5 bases and J 3 bases, with 15 bases left between them. Germline-derived CDR1 and CDR2 are MNHNY and SVGAGI (reference sequence). CDR3 loop: CASSPRAGATDTQYF. CDR3 in DNA: TGTGCCAGCAGTCCCCGGGCAGGGGCGACAGATACGCAGTATTTT.

The rearrangement links TRBV5-4 to TRBJ2-2; D possibly corresponds to TRBD1 (5 bases). Germline V gene data show CDR1 as SGHNT and CDR2 as YYREEE (reference sequence). The CDR3 length is 14 residues. V was trimmed by 2 bases and J by 8 bases, leaving 13 bases between them. CDR3 residues: CASSLVHRGGELFF. CDR3 nucleotides: TGTGCCAGCAGCTTAGTACATAGGGGTGGGGAGCTGTTTTTT.

To note about this clone: Germline is not matched at one junction end, which may reflect a read error. Other DNA sequences from this sample encode an identical CDR3 as well. The chain couples TRBV7-2 to TRBJ2-1, with 10 nucleotides matching TRBD2. Germline V CDR1 and CDR2: SGHTA, FQGNSA. The CDR3 is made up of 15 amino acids. CDR3 loop: CASRAGTSEYNEQFF. The CDR3 nucleotides are TGTGCTAGCAGAGCGGGGACTAGCGAATACAATGAGCAGTTCTTC.

Points on this clone: A far larger clone is just one base off, so this is likely a read error. The sample carries other DNA sequences with the same CDR3. This chain connects TRBV5-1 to TRBJ2-3; TRBD2 is a possible D gene (6 bases). The CDR3 covers 17 residues. V was trimmed by 0 bases and J by 0 bases, leaving 14 bases between them. CDR1 is SGHRS and CDR2 is YFSETQ in the germline V gene. The CDR3 is CASSLGLAGGSTDTQYF. The DNA of the CDR3 is TGCGCCAGCAGCTTGGGGCTAGCAGGAGGGAGCACAGATACGCAGTATTTT.

The chain has TRBV29-1 and TRBJ2-6, with D perhaps TRBD1 or TRBD2 (5 bases each). Trimming left V 6 bases short and J 0 bases short, with 12 bases between. Germline CDR1 SQVTM, CDR2 ANQGSEA. CDR3 length: 15 amino acids. CDR3 loop: CSVRDGFSGANVLTF. CDR3 DNA: TGCAGCGTGAGGGACGGATTCTCTGGGGCCAACGTCCTGACTTTC.

The J gene is TRBJ2-3, the V gene TRBV9, with D perhaps TRBD2 (6 bases). The length of the CDR3 is 14 residues. Germline V gene lookup returns CDR1 SGDLS and CDR2 YYNGEE. V lost 0 bases and J lost 5, with 10 bases in between. Here the CDR3 reads CASSVAGAIDTQYF. The CDR3, as DNA: TGTGCCAGCAGCGTAGCGGGAGCAATAGATACGCAGTATTTT. Complete variable domain (other parts from reference TRBV9 and TRBJ2-3): DSGVTQTPKHLITATGQRVTLRCSPRSGDLSVYWYQQSLDQGLQFLIQYYNGEERAKGNILERFSAQQFPDLHSELNLSSLELGDSALYFCASSVAGAIDTQYFGPGTRLTVL.

A note on this clone: A much larger clone differs from this one at a single base, so this may be a read error. This chain links TRBV7-9 with TRBJ2-3; 12 bases align to TRBD2. The CDR3 has 14 residues. The junction had 0 bases not matched to a gene; V was cut back by 3 bases and J by 5 bases. Germline lookup yields CDR1 SEHNR and CDR2 FQNEAQ (reference sequence). In DNA, the CDR3 is TGTGCCAGCAGCTTGGGACTAGCGGGAGATACGCAGTATTTT. It translates to CASSLGLAGDTQYF.

The genes are TRBV28 and TRBJ2-2; the D gene is possibly TRBD2 (6 bases). This CDR3 has 14 amino acids. Germline-derived CDR1 and CDR2 are MDHEN and SYDVKM. Trimming stripped 5 bases from V and 5 bases from J, with 12 bases between. The CDR3 spells CASSGGRGTGELFF. DNA for the CDR3: TGTGCCAGCAGTGGAGGGCGAGGGACCGGGGAGCTGTTTTTT.

V and J are TRBV29-1 and TRBJ2-2, with D possibly TRBD1 on 6 matching bases. Germline CDR1 SQVTM, CDR2 ANQGSEA. V was pared by 4 bases and J by 2 bases, with 8 bases between. The CDR3 runs to 13 residues. CDR3 sequence reads: CSVAGQNTGELFF. DNA for the CDR3: TGCAGCGTTGCGGGACAAAACACCGGGGAGCTGTTTTTT.

This clone was found a few times. The CDR3 region is CASSLDRATWNTEAFF. The CDR3, as DNA: TGTGCCAGCAGCTTAGATAGGGCCACCTGGAACACTGAAGCTTTCTTT. This chain uses TRBV7-6 with TRBJ1-1; D is unclear. This CDR3 spans 16 amino acids. The ends were cut back, 1 base at V and 1 base at J, with 13 bases in the middle. CDR1 and CDR2 (germline): SGHVS, FNYEAQ.

V is TRBV5-1 and J is TRBJ1-1; 7 nucleotides align to TRBD1. Germline lookup yields CDR1 SGHRS and CDR2 YFSETQ. The CDR3 has 14 amino acids. J gave up 0 bases and V 7 bases, and 6 bases lay outside the gene matches. The CDR3 spells CASGQDLLNTEAFF. DNA of the CDR3: TGCGCCAGCGGACAGGACCTACTGAACACTGAAGCTTTCTTT.

Regarding this clone: With only one base between it and a far larger clone, this is likely a read error. The rearrangement links TRBV2 to TRBJ2-3; D is undetermined. Trimming stripped 4 bases from V and 6 bases from J, with 14 bases between. CDR1 and CDR2 (germline): SNHLY, FYNNEI. This CDR3 has 14 residues. CDR3 in amino acids: CASSGRLRCDTQYF. The CDR3 nucleotides are TGTGCCAGCAGTGGGCGACTCCGATGTGATACGCAGTATTTT.